What follows are 21 T cell receptor beta chains derived from one specimen sequenced in a study of beta chain features in type 1 diabetes. The authors reverse transcribed all of the isolated RNA, so sequencing captured expressed TCRB transcripts. Sequencing was performed with immunoSEQ multiplex PCR; in TCRdb, only in-frame clones are kept and a portion is missing. The sample has over 300,000 clones; 7.5% to 9% are singletons. Sequencing was carried out using central memory CD4+ T cells from blood. Source of these receptors: a woman aged 18-30 years in good health.

The chain uses TRBV2 and TRBJ1-5; no clear D. The CDR3 is 14 amino acids. V gave up 6 bases and J gave up 0 bases, with 9 bases separating them. Germline CDR1 SNHLY, CDR2 FYNNEI. The CDR3 is CASRWTDSNQPQHF. CDR3 nucleotide sequence: TGTGCCAGCAGGTGGACGGATAGCAATCAGCCCCAGCATTTT.

This clone was seen at least ten times. The rearrangement links TRBV19 to TRBJ2-2, with 15 bases that match TRBD2. With 2 bases clipped from V and 5 bases from J, the junction kept 9 bases outside the gene matches. The CDR3 is 19 residues long. CDR1 LNHDA and CDR2 SQIVND come from the germline V gene (reference sequence). The CDR3 loop reads CASSISLGLAGGKTGELFF. CDR3 nucleotides: TGTGCCAGTAGTATAAGTTTGGGACTAGCGGGAGGAAAAACCGGGGAGCTGTTTTTT.

This clone was seen ten or more times. The V and J genes are TRBV10-1 and TRBJ2-7; D is unclear. Germline values: CDR1 WNHNN, CDR2 SYGVQD (reference sequence). Between the trimmed V and J ends, which lost 2 bases and 0 bases, there was a span of 8 bases. The CDR3 totals 14 residues. The CDR3 region has the DNA TGCGCCAGCAGTGAGGACATCTTCTCCTACGAGCAGTACTTC. Its protein is CASSEDIFSYEQYF.

This clone was counted at least ten times. The rearrangement links TRBV7-6 to TRBJ2-1; no clear D gene. CDR1 SGHVS and CDR2 FNYEAQ come from the germline V gene. The CDR3 sequence is 14 residues long. With 4 bases removed from V and 8 bases from J, the gap between germline ends came to 15 bases. As DNA, the CDR3 is TGTGCCAGCAGCTCCCCCTCGGAAGGACATGAGCAGTTCTTC. It translates to CASSSPSEGHEQFF.

This clone was seen more than once but under ten times. V usage is TRBV28 and J usage is TRBJ1-5; a possible D gene is TRBD1 (5 bases). The V and J ends lost 3 bases and 7 bases respectively, with 13 bases between them. Germline loops: CDR1 MDHEN, CDR2 SYDVKM. This CDR3 spans 14 amino acids. The CDR3 region is CASSFGGPAQPQHF. The CDR3 DNA reads TGTGCCAGCAGTTTTGGGGGACCGGCACAGCCCCAGCATTTT.

The rearrangement joins TRBV14 to TRBJ2-3; 10 positions match TRBD2. Germline assignment: CDR1 SGHDN and CDR2 FVKESK. The V gene end was trimmed by 5 bases and the J gene end by 5 bases; junction bases not matched to a gene: 7. The CDR3 has 15 amino acids. The CDR3 DNA follows: TGTGCCAGCAGCAATCTAGCGGGAGCGGGAGATACGCAGTATTTT. Residues: CASSNLAGAGDTQYF.

This clone came up a few times. The CDR3 DNA follows: TGTGCCAGCAGCTCCCTACGGAGCTCCTACGAGCAGTACTTC. This encodes CASSSLRSSYEQYF. V usage is TRBV7-9 and J usage is TRBJ2-7, with D unresolved. Between the trimmed V and J ends, which lost 4 bases and 0 bases, there was a span of 10 bases. The CDR3 is 14 residues long. Germline V CDR1 and CDR2: SEHNR, FQNEAQ (reference sequence).

The chain combines TRBV5-4 with TRBJ2-7; perhaps TRBD1 as D (6 bases). The V gene's germline CDR1 is SGHNT and CDR2 YYREEE (reference sequence). CDR3 length: 14 amino acids. V shed 3 bases and J shed 0 bases, with 10 bases lying between them. CDR3 residues: CASSSGTHSYEQYF. CDR3 sequence (DNA): TGTGCCAGCAGCTCCGGGACACACTCCTACGAGCAGTACTTC.

This clone has only a few counts. The chain joins TRBV27 to TRBJ2-1; 9 nucleotides match TRBD2. Unmatched junction bases numbered 4, after V lost 8 bases and J lost 2 bases. This CDR3 contains 14 residues. CDR1 MNHEY and CDR2 SMNVEV come from the germline V gene (reference sequence). CDR3 in amino acids: CASGRLAAYNEQFF. In DNA form, the CDR3 reads TGTGCCAGCGGACGACTAGCGGCCTACAATGAGCAGTTCTTC.

This clone was seen a handful of times. The chain carries TRBV11-2 and TRBJ2-2; D is ambiguous. V gave up 1 base and J gave up 7 bases, with 7 bases separating them. This CDR3 is 13 amino acids long. CDR1 is SGHAT, CDR2 FQNNGV, per germline. DNA for the CDR3: TGTGCCAGCAGCTTAGTTGGGATCGGGGAGCTGTTTTTT. Translating it yields CASSLVGIGELFF.

J is TRBJ1-4 and V is TRBV28, with D hard to call. The germline V and J ends were trimmed by 7 bases and 8 bases, with 20 bases remaining between them. CDR1 is MDHEN and CDR2 is SYDVKM in the germline V gene. This CDR3 has 15 amino acids. The CDR3 protein is CASKSPRLKQEKLFF. CDR3 coding DNA: TGTGCCAGCAAATCCCCCCGCCTAAAGCAGGAAAAACTGTTTTTT.

The gene calls are TRBV7-9 and TRBJ2-1; no firm D call. CDR1 SEHNR and CDR2 FQNEAQ come from the germline V gene (reference sequence). The CDR3 has 15 residues. Trimming stripped 5 bases from V and 0 bases from J, with 11 bases between. The CDR3 sequence: CASSPGVRSYNEQFF. The CDR3 bases are TGTGCCAGCAGCCCTGGCGTCCGCTCCTACAATGAGCAGTTCTTC.

The table lists this clone with a few counts. The genes are TRBV4-3 and TRBJ2-3; D might be TRBD2 (6 bases). The V gene's germline CDR1 is LGHNA and CDR2 YSLEER. The CDR3 is 16 residues long. V was cut by 5 bases and J by 1 base, with 16 bases left in between. The CDR3 sequence is CASSFRLTGGTDTQYF. CDR3 sequence (DNA): TGCGCCAGCAGCTTCAGACTGACGGGGGGCACAGATACGCAGTATTTT.

This clone was seen more than once but under ten times. The chain carries TRBV28 and TRBJ2-5; no firm D call. CDR1 is MDHEN and CDR2 is SYDVKM in the germline V gene. The CDR3 totals 14 residues. Trimming removed 4 bases at V and 5 bases at J, with 14 bases between. CDR3 DNA: TGTGCCAGCAGTTACGGAGTACGATTTGAGACCCAGTACTTC. Translated, it gives CASSYGVRFETQYF. Complete variable domain (other parts from reference TRBV28 and TRBJ2-5): DVKVTQSSRYLVKRTGEKVFLECVQDMDHENMFWYRQDPGLGLRLIYFSYDVKMKEKGDIPEGYSVSREKKERFSLILESASTNQTSMYLCASSYGVRFETQYFGPGTRLLVL.

This clone was observed a few times. The junction departs from germline at one end; a sequencing error may be responsible. The J gene is TRBJ2-7, the V gene TRBV7-9, with 8 bases aligning to TRBD2. In germline, CDR1 is SEHNR, CDR2 FQNEAQ (reference sequence). This CDR3 comprises 14 residues. The CDR3 region is CASSQTSGHLGLHF. The DNA of the CDR3 is TGTGCCAGCAGCCAAACTAGCGGCCATCTCGGATTGCACTTC.

This clone has just a few counts. The rearrangement joins TRBV28 to TRBJ2-7; 9 positions agree with TRBD1. There are 14 residues in the CDR3. V shed 7 bases, J shed 5 bases, and the junction held 9 bases outside the gene matches. CDR1 is MDHEN and CDR2 is SYDVKM in the germline V gene. For the CDR3, the DNA is TGTGCCAGCATTACCCCGGGACAGGGCAACGAGCAGTACTTC. This sequence encodes CASITPGQGNEQYF.

This clone was counted a few times. The J gene is TRBJ2-5, the V gene TRBV7-6; D is ambiguous. This CDR3 spans 12 amino acids. CDR1 and CDR2 from the germline V gene are SGHVS and FNYEAQ. V gave up 2 bases and J gave up 5 bases, with 6 bases separating them. This chain's CDR3 is CASSLLRETQYF. Here the CDR3 DNA reads TGTGCCAGCAGCTTATTAAGGGAGACCCAGTACTTC.

In this sample, this clone turned up many times. This chain uses TRBV18 with TRBJ1-1, with D unresolved. Germline assignment: CDR1 KGHSH and CDR2 LQKENI. The CDR3 has 13 amino acids. With 1 base removed from V and 5 bases from J, the gap between germline ends came to 8 bases. CDR3 protein: CASSPQGITEAFF. CDR3 DNA: TGTGCCAGCTCACCACAGGGTATAACTGAAGCTTTCTTT.

The chain employs TRBV5-1 and TRBJ2-5, with D perhaps TRBD1 (6 bases). The end of the DNA aligns better with TRBJ2-7, so the J call may be wrong. CDR3 length: 14 amino acids. Germline CDR1 is SGHRS and CDR2 is YFSETQ. CDR3 coding DNA: TGCGCCAGCAGCCGCGTGGGACAATCCTACGAGCAGTACTTC. Encoded protein: CASSRVGQSYEQYF.

The V call is TRBV19, the J call TRBJ1-5; no clear D gene. In germline, CDR1 is LNHDA, CDR2 SQIVND (reference sequence). The CDR3 loop spans 14 amino acids. V lost 5 bases to trimming and J lost 3 bases, with 11 bases between them. Here the CDR3 reads CASSGIWANQPQHF. DNA for the CDR3: TGTGCCAGTAGTGGGATTTGGGCCAATCAGCCCCAGCATTTT.

This sequence joins TRBV29-1 and TRBJ2-5; D gene uncertain. The ends were cut back, 5 bases at V and 2 bases at J, with 9 bases in the middle. Germline CDR1 reads SQVTM; CDR2 reads ANQGSEA. CDR3 size: 12 residues. The CDR3 DNA reads as TGCAGCGTTTTACACAGTCAAGAGACCCAGTACTTC. Protein: CSVLHSQETQYF.